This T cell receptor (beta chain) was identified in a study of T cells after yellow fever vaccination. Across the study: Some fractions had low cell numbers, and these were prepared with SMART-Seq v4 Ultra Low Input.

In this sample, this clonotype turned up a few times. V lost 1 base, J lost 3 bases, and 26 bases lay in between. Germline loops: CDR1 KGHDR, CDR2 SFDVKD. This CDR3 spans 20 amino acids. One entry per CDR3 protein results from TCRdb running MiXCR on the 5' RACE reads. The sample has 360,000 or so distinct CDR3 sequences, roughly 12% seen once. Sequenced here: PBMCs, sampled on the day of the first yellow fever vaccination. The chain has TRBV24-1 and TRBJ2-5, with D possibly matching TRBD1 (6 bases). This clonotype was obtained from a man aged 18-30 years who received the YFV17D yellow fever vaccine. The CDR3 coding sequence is TGTGCCACCAGTGATTTCAGGGGATCCGGGGAAGGGGGTCATGAAGAGACCCAGTACTTC. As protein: CATSDFRGSGEGGHEETQYF.